The 10 T cell receptor beta chains below were found in one sample sequenced in a study of blood T cells in healthy people across ages (dated by TCRdb to about 2015). The library was generated by 5' RACE. For sequencing, an Illumina HiSeq 2500 was employed. A second PCR of roughly 7 to 12 cycles was performed with a sample-barcoded 5' primer and a J-beta primer mix. Using fastp at Q25 and MiXCR, TCRdb reprocessed the public reads and kept productive beta chains. Here each entry gathers all rows of one CDR3 protein and keeps the most common genes and DNA. The sample includes more than 900,000 distinct CDR3 sequences, with 20% to 25% observed a single time. The top ten clones comprise approximately 0.79% of the sample. The sample was also linked to a second study, of T cells of mothers and their children.

The sequencing sample was made of blood. The receptors come from a girl aged 2-9 years in good health.

The chain combines TRBV12-3 or TRBV12-4 with TRBJ1-6; D might be TRBD1 (5 bases). V was cut by 7 bases and J by 5 bases, with 9 bases left in between. This CDR3 is built from 13 residues. CDR3 DNA sequence: TGTGCCAGCAACCAGGGCCATAATTCACCCCTCCACTTT. It codes for CASNQGHNSPLHF.

In this sample, this clonotype turned up a few times. The chain uses TRBV15 and TRBJ2-5; D could derive from TRBD1 or TRBD2 (5 bases each). Germline CDR1 and CDR2: LNHNV and YYDKDF (reference sequence). Deletions cut 5 bases from V and 4 bases from J, with 14 bases between. The CDR3 runs 14 residues. CDR3 nucleotide sequence: TGTGCCACCAGCTCTTCCGGGACGGGAGAGACCCAGTACTTC. It codes for CATSSSGTGETQYF. Drawing the rest from reference TRBV15 and TRBJ2-5, the complete variable domain is DAMVIQNPRYQVTQFGKPVTLSCSQTLNHNVMYWYQQKSSQAPKLLFHYYDKDFNNEADTPDNFQSRRPNTSFCFLDIRSPGLGDTAMYLCATSSSGTGETQYFGPGTRLLVL.

This clonotype appeared a few times. CDR3 region: CASSPWEVPSLGANVLTF. CDR3 nucleotide sequence: TGTGCCAGCAGCCCGTGGGAGGTCCCGTCTCTTGGGGCCAACGTCCTGACTTTC. The rearrangement uses TRBV7-2 and TRBJ2-6, with a possible D match to TRBD2 (6 bases). The V gene's germline CDR1 is SGHTA and CDR2 FQGNSA. V lost 5 bases and J 3 bases, leaving 20 bases between the germline ends. This CDR3 has 18 residues.

This clonotype has just a few counts. J is TRBJ2-2 and V is TRBV27; 8 bases align to TRBD1. This CDR3 has 13 amino acids. Germline V CDR1 and CDR2: MNHEY, SMNVEV (reference sequence). J gave up 4 bases and V 6 bases, and 1 base lay outside the gene matches. The CDR3 loop is CASRQGGTGELFF. CDR3 nucleotide sequence: TGTGCCAGCAGACAGGGGGGCACCGGGGAGCTGTTTTTT.

This rearrangement joins TRBV29-1 to TRBJ1-1; TRBD1 might be the D (5 bases). This CDR3 has 11 residues. The V gene's germline CDR1 is SQVTM and CDR2 ANQGSEA. V was shortened by 3 bases and J by 5 bases, with 7 bases between the two germline ends. The CDR3 region has the DNA TGCAGCGTTGACGGACAAACTGAAGCTTTCTTT. This encodes CSVDGQTEAFF.

This clonotype was found a few times. The chain employs TRBV11-3 and TRBJ2-1; D may be TRBD2 (6 bases). The CDR3 is made up of 16 amino acids. Germline CDR1 is SGHNT and CDR2 is YENEEA. Trimming removed 1 base from V and 2 bases from J, with 12 bases in between. CDR3 nucleotide sequence: TGTGCCAGCAGCTTAGGGGGGGAGAGGGCCTACAATGAGCAGTTCTTC. Protein: CASSLGGERAYNEQFF.

Ten or more counts support this clonotype. The rearrangement joins TRBV27 to TRBJ2-1; TRBD2 matches at 11 bases. The CDR3 spans 14 residues. J gave up 9 bases and V 6 bases, and 7 bases lay outside the gene matches. Germline lookup yields CDR1 MNHEY and CDR2 SMNVEV (reference sequence). CDR3 protein: CASRIAGGPGEQFF. In DNA form, the CDR3 reads TGTGCCAGCAGGATAGCGGGAGGGCCGGGTGAGCAGTTCTTC.

CDR3 sequence reads: CSALGTSGGRYEQYF. CDR3 DNA sequence: TGCAGTGCATTGGGCACTAGCGGGGGACGGTACGAGCAGTACTTC. The chain recombines TRBV20-1 with TRBJ2-5; 11 bases map to TRBD2. The J call may be wrong; the DNA end is better matched by TRBJ2-7. This CDR3 is built from 15 residues. Germline CDR1 DFQATT, CDR2 SNEGSKA (reference sequence).

The gene calls are TRBV6-5 and TRBJ1-1, with a possible D match to TRBD1 (5 bases). V lost 0 bases and J lost 2, with 10 bases in between. The CDR3 extends over 15 amino acids. Germline loops: CDR1 MNHEY, CDR2 SVGAGI. CDR3 DNA sequence: TGTGCCAGCAGTTACTCGAGGACACCAAACACTGAAGCTTTCTTT. It codes for CASSYSRTPNTEAFF.

This clonotype was seen a handful of times. The chain uses TRBV28 and TRBJ2-4; 7 bases fit TRBD1. This CDR3 contains 19 residues. The ends lost 6 bases at V and 0 bases at J; junction bases unmatched: 17. Germline values: CDR1 MDHEN, CDR2 SYDVKM. The DNA of the CDR3 is TGTGCCAGCAGCTTAGGGGGCCTTACAGGGACCCTAGCCAAAAACATTCAGTACTTC. This codes for CASSLGGLTGTLAKNIQYF.